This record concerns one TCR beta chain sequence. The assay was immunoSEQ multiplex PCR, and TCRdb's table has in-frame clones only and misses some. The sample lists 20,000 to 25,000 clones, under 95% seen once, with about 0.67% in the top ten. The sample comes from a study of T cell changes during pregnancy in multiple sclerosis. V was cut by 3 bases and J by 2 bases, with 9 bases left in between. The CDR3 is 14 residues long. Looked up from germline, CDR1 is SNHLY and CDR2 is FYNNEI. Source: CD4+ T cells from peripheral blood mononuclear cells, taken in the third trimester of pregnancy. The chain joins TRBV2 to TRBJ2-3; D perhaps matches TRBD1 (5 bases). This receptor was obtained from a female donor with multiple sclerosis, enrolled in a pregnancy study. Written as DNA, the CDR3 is TGTGCCAGCAGTGACAGGGCGACCACAGATACGCAGTATTTT. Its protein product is CASSDRATTDTQYF. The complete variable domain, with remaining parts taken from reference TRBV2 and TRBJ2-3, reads EPEVTQTPSHQVTQMGQEVILRCVPISNHLYFYWYRQILGQKVEFLVSFYNNEISEKSEIFDDQFSVERPDGSNFTLKIRSTKLEDSAMYFCASSDRATTDTQYFGPGTRLTVL.